This T cell receptor beta chain was documented in a study of radiotherapy plus CTLA-4 blockade in lung cancer. TCRdb's table, derived via immunoSEQ multiplex PCR, lists solely in-frame clones and lacks some. The sample holds some 27,000 clones, around 79% seen once. Germline CDR1 is SNHLY and CDR2 is FYNNEI. This CDR3 has 14 residues. V was clipped by 3 bases and J by 1 base, with 9 bases between them. This TCR was recovered from a human donor with non-small cell lung cancer that progressed on radiotherapy plus ipilimumab. Sequenced here: peripheral blood, sampled from a patient treated with radiotherapy plus ipilimumab. The V call is TRBV2, the J call TRBJ1-1; a possible D gene is TRBD1 (5 bases). The DNA of the CDR3 is TGTGCCAGCAGTGACGAGGGGCAGAACACTGAAGCTTTCTTT. This sequence encodes CASSDEGQNTEAFF.